This TCR beta chain was profiled in a study of regulatory T cells in long-lasting Graves disease. Study in general: Antithyroid drug use was under 3 months in newly diagnosed Graves' patients. Overall study findings and caveats: New patients shared 966 public clonotypes, and persistent patients shared more, with under 3,000.

In the case of this clonotype: Its antigen remains unknown.

Combining iRepertoire HTBI primers with Arm-PCR of CDR3 regions, the authors built TCR beta libraries. TCRdb passed the multiplex PCR reads through MiXCR, listing each CDR3 protein once. The data hold 400,000 to 500,000 distinct CDR3 sequences, with around 17% observed a single time. The germline V and J ends were trimmed by 6 bases and 10 bases, with 17 bases remaining between them. Germline CDR1 MNHNS, CDR2 SASEGT. CDR3 length: 13 amino acids. The time point is: newly diagnosed GD, antithyroid drugs for less than 3 months. PBMCs provided the RNA from which the TCR library was made. Graves' disease diagnosis relied on American Thyroid Association guidelines. A further study also used this sample, focusing on T cells in Graves' hyperthyroidism and ophthalmopathy. That publication notes: Through a model of 13 V-J features, ophthalmopathy was separated from stable hyperthyroidism.

The rearrangement joins TRBV6-1 to TRBJ2-3; D is tentatively TRBD1 or TRBD2 (5 bases each). The sequence derives from a woman aged 25 to 45 with Graves disease. Material: peripheral blood mononuclear cells (PBMCs), obtained at new diagnosis, from a patient treated with antithyroid drugs. The CDR3 DNA sequence: TGTGCCAGCAGAACCGACGGGGCTGCGGCGCAGTATTTT. Translation: CASRTDGAAAQYF.